A single sample is the source of the 10 T cell receptor beta chains below, sequenced in a study of blood T cells in healthy people across ages. With a J-beta primer mix and a sample-barcoded 5' primer, a second PCR ran about 7 to 11 cycles. Using its own MiXCR run on the 5' RACE reads, TCRdb lists one record per CDR3 protein. This table has over 1,200,000 distinct CDR3 sequences, 59% appearing once. The material sequenced was blood. These receptors were obtained from a man aged 18 to 35 in good health.

The sample holds a few counts of this clonotype. This sequence joins TRBV12-3 or TRBV12-4 and TRBJ1-1; D is possibly TRBD1 (5 bases). Trimming removed 8 bases at V and 1 base at J, with 14 bases between. The CDR3 runs 14 residues. The CDR3 loop is CASVLGAGNTEAFF. CDR3 sequence (DNA): TGTGCCAGCGTTTTAGGGGCTGGGAACACTGAAGCTTTCTTT.

The sample holds a few counts of this clonotype. The chain joins TRBV4-1 to TRBJ1-2, with D possibly being TRBD1 (6 bases). The V and J ends lost 5 bases and 7 bases respectively, with 11 bases between them. CDR1 and CDR2 from the germline V gene are MGHRA and YSYEKL. CDR3 size: 12 residues. For the CDR3, the DNA is TGCGCCAGCAGCTCCGGACAGTTTGGCTACACCTTC. As protein: CASSSGQFGYTF.

V and J are TRBV6-5 and TRBJ1-2; D is ambiguous. CDR3 length: 11 amino acids. With 7 bases removed from V and 7 bases from J, the gap between germline ends came to 10 bases. CDR1 MNHEY and CDR2 SVGAGI come from the germline V gene. The CDR3 is CASNSLSGYTF. The CDR3 DNA is TGTGCCAGCAACAGTCTGAGTGGCTACACCTTC.

This clonotype turned up a few times. The rearrangement joins TRBV7-8 to TRBJ1-5; D is perhaps TRBD1 (6 bases). V was shortened by 5 bases and J by 9 bases, with 20 bases between the two germline ends. Germline V gene data show CDR1 as SGHVS and CDR2 as FQNEAQ. The CDR3 is 15 residues long. The CDR3 protein is CASSISRQAEWPQHF. DNA for the CDR3: TGTGCCAGCAGCATTAGCAGACAGGCTGAGTGGCCCCAGCATTTT.

The rearrangement uses TRBV7-2 and TRBJ2-5; D not certain. The germline V gene encodes CDR1 SGHTA and CDR2 FQGNSA. The CDR3 is 15 residues long. V was clipped by 5 bases and J by 4 bases, with 17 bases between them. This chain's CDR3 is CASSPPTGLGETQYF. Here the CDR3 DNA reads TGTGCCAGCAGCCCGCCAACCGGCCTAGGAGAGACCCAGTACTTC.

The chain has TRBV29-1 and TRBJ1-3; possible D gene TRBD1, 6 bases. The CDR3 sequence is 14 residues long. Germline lookup yields CDR1 SQVTM and CDR2 ANQGSEA. V lost 7 bases, J lost 3 bases, and 16 bases lay in between. The CDR3 protein is CSASTGADGNTIYF. CDR3 DNA: TGCAGCGCCTCGACAGGAGCTGATGGAAACACCATATATTTT.

The chain is built from TRBV27 and TRBJ2-4; TRBD2 aligns across 11 bases. The last part of the DNA fits TRBJ2-5 better; the J call may be wrong. CDR3 size: 19 residues. CDR1 is MNHEY, CDR2 SMNVEV, per germline (reference sequence). This chain's CDR3 is CASQQIGQGLAGGQETQYF. DNA of the CDR3: TGTGCCAGCCAGCAGATAGGGCAGGGCCTAGCGGGGGGACAAGAGACCCAGTACTTC.

This clonotype has just a few counts. The V call is TRBV10-3, the J call TRBJ2-1, with D unresolved. V was clipped by 4 bases and J by 3 bases, with 13 bases between them. Germline lookup yields CDR1 ENHRY and CDR2 SYGVKD. This CDR3 has 15 residues. CDR3 sequence: CAISGLGTDYNEQFF. CDR3 sequence (DNA): TGTGCCATCAGTGGGTTGGGAACGGACTACAATGAGCAGTTCTTC.

The sample holds many counts of this clonotype. The rearrangement uses TRBV20-1 and TRBJ2-1, with D perhaps being TRBD1 or TRBD2 (5 bases each). The germline CDR1 and CDR2 sequences are DFQATT and SNEGSKA (reference sequence). Trimming cost V 1 base and J 0 bases, with 7 bases left between them. The CDR3 sequence is 14 residues long. CDR3 DNA sequence: TGCAGTGCTAGAGGGGGGAGCTCCTACAATGAGCAGTTCTTC. This translates into CSARGGSSYNEQFF.

This clonotype occurred a few times. The chain has TRBV4-3 and TRBJ1-5; possible D gene TRBD1, 5 bases. The V and J ends lost 2 bases and 7 bases respectively, with 9 bases between them. This CDR3 comprises 13 residues. CDR1 and CDR2 from the germline V gene are LGHNA and YSLEER. CDR3: CASSQQWGQPQHF. The CDR3 bases are TGCGCCAGCAGCCAACAATGGGGGCAGCCCCAGCATTTT.